Below are 5 T cell receptor beta chains sequenced from a single sample in a study of blood T cell repertoires in COVID-19 (dated by TCRdb to about 2020). Libraries came from the immunoSEQ multiplex PCR assay. As stored in TCRdb, this immuneACCESS dataset retains in-frame rearrangements with V and J assigned. A fraction of the clones does not appear; measured against another copy, unresolved V genes explain less than half of the discrepancy, and the remainder lacks a known reason. Here the sample has around 200,000 clones; 90% occur a single time. The ten largest clonotypes hold less than 1.5% of the sample. Sequenced input: PBMCs or T cells enriched from blood (not recorded which). All receptors come from a man aged 25 to 40 who had recovered from COVID-19.

The gene calls are TRBV14 and TRBJ1-2; TRBD1 aligns across 8 bases. The CDR3 runs 14 residues. Germline CDR1 reads SGHDN; CDR2 reads FVKESK. With V trimmed by 5 bases and J by 3 bases, 5 bases remained unmatched. CDR3 amino acids: CASSRGQGDYGYTF. CDR3 nucleotides: TGTGCCAGCAGCAGAGGACAGGGTGACTATGGCTACACCTTC.

The chain recombines TRBV7-9 with TRBJ1-2; 8 nucleotides agree with TRBD1. In germline, CDR1 is SEHNR, CDR2 FQNEAQ (reference sequence). V shed 5 bases and J 1 base; nucleotides not matched to a gene: 15. This CDR3 is 18 amino acids long. The CDR3 loop is CASSLRPGQAYFNYGYTF. In DNA, the CDR3 is TGTGCCAGCAGCCTTCGGCCGGGACAGGCCTATTTTAACTATGGCTACACCTTC.

This chain connects TRBV28 to TRBJ1-3, with 7 bases lining up with TRBD1. The CDR3 contains 13 residues. Germline V gene data show CDR1 as MDHEN and CDR2 as SYDVKM. The CDR3 reads CVTIRGSGNTIYF. The CDR3 DNA follows: TGTGTTACCATCAGGGGGTCTGGAAACACCATATATTTT. Combining the CDR3 with reference TRBV28 and TRBJ1-3 gives the whole variable domain DVKVTQSSRYLVKRTGEKVFLECVQDMDHENMFWYRQDPGLGLRLIYFSYDVKMKEKGDIPEGYSVSREKKERFSLILESASTNQTSMYLCVTIRGSGNTIYFGEGSWLTVV.

The gene calls are TRBV9 and TRBJ2-1; 7 nucleotides match TRBD2. The trim removed 0 bases at V and 6 bases at J, leaving 6 bases unmatched. The CDR3 totals 15 residues. In germline, CDR1 is SGDLS, CDR2 YYNGEE. The CDR3 region has the DNA TGTGCCAGCAGCGTAGCAGCGGGATTCGGCAATGAGCAGTTCTTC. It is translated as CASSVAAGFGNEQFF.

This clone has a handful of counts. The J gene is TRBJ2-7, the V gene TRBV14; TRBD2 matches at 9 bases. The CDR3 has 13 amino acids. Germline values: CDR1 SGHDN, CDR2 FVKESK. V shed 5 bases, J shed 5 bases, and the junction held 4 bases outside the gene matches. The CDR3: CASSSGTSHEQYF. Here the CDR3 DNA reads TGTGCCAGCAGCTCTGGGACTAGCCACGAGCAGTACTTC.